This TCR beta chain is from a study of blood T cell repertoires in COVID-19. Study at large: Sites in the United States, Italy and Spain provided acute and convalescent COVID-19 samples. PBMCs, B-cell-depleted T cells, or T cells provided the cDNA or gDNA that made up the material.

Germline CDR1 MNHEY, CDR2 SVGAGI. V gave up 8 bases and J gave up 0 bases, with 6 bases separating them. This CDR3 has 12 residues. In regard to this clone: The sample contains more than one DNA sequence encoding this CDR3.

In terms of age and location, participants ranged from roughly 18 to 100 years and lived in about two dozen US areas. Researchers sorted participants into cohorts using their self-reported clinical history. Using immunoSEQ multiplex PCR, the repertoire was profiled, and TCRdb retains in-frame clones only, with some absent. The sample holds fewer than 350,000 clones, around 86% seen once. V is TRBV6-5 and J is TRBJ2-3; D unclear. The material sequenced was PBMCs or T cells enriched from blood (not recorded which). This TCR was recovered from a woman aged 40-49 years with acute COVID-19. The CDR3 DNA reads TGTGCCAGCGGCTCCAGCACAGATACGCAGTATTTT. Translating it yields CASGSSTDTQYF.